This record covers a single T cell receptor beta chain. Original processing notes: How many nucleated cells were present was estimated from reference gene primer amplification. Clones were read by immunoSEQ multiplex PCR, and TCRdb kept only the in-frame ones, dropping some. V and J calls and clone size are given by that table; D and trimming were obtained from the DNA. Here the sample spans more than 250,000 clones, 75% to 90% being singletons. This entry is derived from a study of blood T cell repertoires in COVID-19. Background on the study: Material from acute and convalescent COVID-19 was sourced from the United States, Italy and Spain.

Germline-derived CDR1 and CDR2 are SGHTS and YDEGEE. CDR3 length: 17 residues. With V trimmed by 4 bases and J by 6 bases, 12 bases remained unmatched. This chain joins TRBV5-8 and TRBJ2-2; 10 bases fit TRBD1. This receptor was obtained from a woman aged 25 to 39 who had recovered from COVID-19. The sample comprised peripheral blood. The CDR3 region has the DNA TGTGCCAGCAGCACCGACAGGGGGCGAAAGTCGTCCGGGGAGCTGTTTTTT. Encoded protein: CASSTDRGRKSSGELFF.